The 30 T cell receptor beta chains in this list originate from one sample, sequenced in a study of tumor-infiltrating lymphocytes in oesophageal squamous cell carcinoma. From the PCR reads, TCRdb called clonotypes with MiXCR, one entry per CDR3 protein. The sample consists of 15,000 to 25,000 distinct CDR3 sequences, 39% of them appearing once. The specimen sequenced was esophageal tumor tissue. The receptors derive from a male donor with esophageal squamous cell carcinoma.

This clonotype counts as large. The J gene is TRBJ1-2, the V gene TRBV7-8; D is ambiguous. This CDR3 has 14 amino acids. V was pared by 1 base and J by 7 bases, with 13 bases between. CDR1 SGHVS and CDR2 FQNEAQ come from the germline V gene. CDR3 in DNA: TGTGCCAGCAGCTTAGAGCTCGGGAGGAGTGGCTACACCTTC. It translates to CASSLELGRSGYTF.

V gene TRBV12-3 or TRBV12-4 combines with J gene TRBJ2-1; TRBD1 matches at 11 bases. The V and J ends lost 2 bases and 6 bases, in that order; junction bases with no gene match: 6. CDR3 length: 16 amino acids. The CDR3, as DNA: TGTGCCAGCAGTTTACGGAGGACAGGGGGCCTCAATGAGCAGTTCTTC. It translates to CASSLRRTGGLNEQFF.

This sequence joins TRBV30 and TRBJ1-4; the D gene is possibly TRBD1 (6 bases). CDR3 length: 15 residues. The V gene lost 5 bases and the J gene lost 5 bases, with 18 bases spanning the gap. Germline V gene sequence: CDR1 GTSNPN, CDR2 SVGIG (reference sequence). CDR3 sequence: CAWHKGGVKNEKLFF. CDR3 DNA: TGTGCCTGGCATAAAGGGGGGGTGAAGAATGAAAAACTGTTTTTT.

The CDR3 region has the DNA TGTGCCAGCAGTACCTCCGGGACTAGCGTCAGGCACCGGACAGATACGCAGTATTTT. It is translated as CASSTSGTSVRHRTDTQYF. J is TRBJ2-3 and V is TRBV27; 10 nucleotides match TRBD2. This CDR3 has 19 amino acids. Germline-derived CDR1 and CDR2 are MNHEY and SMNVEV (reference sequence). V lost 5 bases and J lost 3; bases outside the gene matches: 17.

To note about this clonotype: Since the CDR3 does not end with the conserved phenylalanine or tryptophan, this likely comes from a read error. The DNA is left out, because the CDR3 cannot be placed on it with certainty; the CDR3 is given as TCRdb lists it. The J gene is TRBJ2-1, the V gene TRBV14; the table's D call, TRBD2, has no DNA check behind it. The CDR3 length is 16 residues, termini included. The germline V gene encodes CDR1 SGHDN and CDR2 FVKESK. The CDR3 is CASSQAGSYSPLHFGN.

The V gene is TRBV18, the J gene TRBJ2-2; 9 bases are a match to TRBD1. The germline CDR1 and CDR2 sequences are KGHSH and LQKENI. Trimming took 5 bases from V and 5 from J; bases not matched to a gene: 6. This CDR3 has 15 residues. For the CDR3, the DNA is TGTGCCAGCTCAGCCCGGGACAGGGAAACCGGGGAGCTGTTTTTT. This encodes CASSARDRETGELFF.

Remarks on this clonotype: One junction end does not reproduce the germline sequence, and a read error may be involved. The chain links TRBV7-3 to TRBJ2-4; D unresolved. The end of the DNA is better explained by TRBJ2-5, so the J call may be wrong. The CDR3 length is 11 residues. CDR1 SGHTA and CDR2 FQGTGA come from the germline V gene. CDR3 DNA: TGTGCCAGCAGCCCACAAGGGACCCAGTACTTC. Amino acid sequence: CASSPQGTQYF.

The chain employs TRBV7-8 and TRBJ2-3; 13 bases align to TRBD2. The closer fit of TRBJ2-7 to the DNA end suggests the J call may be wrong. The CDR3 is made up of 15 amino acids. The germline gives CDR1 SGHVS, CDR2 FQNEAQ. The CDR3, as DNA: TGTGCCAGCAGCCATGGGACTAGCGGGGACAATGAGCAGTACTTC. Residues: CASSHGTSGDNEQYF.

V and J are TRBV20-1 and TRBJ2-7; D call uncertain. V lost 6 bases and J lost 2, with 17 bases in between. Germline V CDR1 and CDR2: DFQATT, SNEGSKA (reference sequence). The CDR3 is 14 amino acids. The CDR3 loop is CSAETGSEAYEQYF. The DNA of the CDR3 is TGCAGTGCGGAAACGGGCAGCGAAGCCTACGAGCAGTACTTC.

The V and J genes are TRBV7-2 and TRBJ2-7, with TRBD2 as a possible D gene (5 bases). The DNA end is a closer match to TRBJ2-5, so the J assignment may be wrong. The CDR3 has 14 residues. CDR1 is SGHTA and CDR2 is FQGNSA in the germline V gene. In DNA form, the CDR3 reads TGTGCCAGCAGCTTAGCGGGAGTGAGTAAGACCCAGTACTTC. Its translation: CASSLAGVSKTQYF.

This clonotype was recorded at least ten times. Written as DNA, the CDR3 is TGTGCCAGCAGCTCCAGAGGGGTAGAAAAACTGTTTTTT. Translated, it gives CASSSRGVEKLFF. This chain connects TRBV11-2 to TRBJ1-4, with D possibly TRBD1 on 5 matching bases. Germline V lookup: CDR1 SGHAT, CDR2 FQNNGV. V lost 4 bases, J lost 8 bases, and 11 bases lay in between. This CDR3 contains 13 residues.

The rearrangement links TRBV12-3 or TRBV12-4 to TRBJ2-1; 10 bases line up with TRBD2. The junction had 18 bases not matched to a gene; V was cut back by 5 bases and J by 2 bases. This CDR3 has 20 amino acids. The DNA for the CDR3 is TGTGCCAGCAGTCCCCTCCTCTCAAGCGGGAGGGCCAGAACCTACAATGAGCAGTTCTTC. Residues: CASSPLLSSGRARTYNEQFF.

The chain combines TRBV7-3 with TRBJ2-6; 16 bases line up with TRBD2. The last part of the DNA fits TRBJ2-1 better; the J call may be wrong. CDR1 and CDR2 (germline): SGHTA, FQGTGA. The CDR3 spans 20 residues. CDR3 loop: CASSRRGGLAGGKWTHEQFF. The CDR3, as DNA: TGTGCCAGCAGTAGAAGGGGGGGACTAGCGGGGGGGAAATGGACGCATGAGCAGTTCTTC.

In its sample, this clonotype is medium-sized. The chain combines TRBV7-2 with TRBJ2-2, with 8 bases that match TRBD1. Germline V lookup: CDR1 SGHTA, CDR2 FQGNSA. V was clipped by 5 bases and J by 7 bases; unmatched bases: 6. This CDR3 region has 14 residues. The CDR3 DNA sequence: TGTGCCAGCAGCCTCGGACAGGGCGGCGGGGAGCTGTTTTTT. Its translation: CASSLGQGGGELFF. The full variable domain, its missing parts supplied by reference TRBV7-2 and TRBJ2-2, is GAGVSQSPSNKVTEKGKDVELRCDPISGHTALYWYRQSLGQGLEFLIYFQGNSAPDKSGLPSDRFSAERTGGSVSTLTIQRTQQEDSAVYLCASSLGQGGGELFFGEGSRLTVL.

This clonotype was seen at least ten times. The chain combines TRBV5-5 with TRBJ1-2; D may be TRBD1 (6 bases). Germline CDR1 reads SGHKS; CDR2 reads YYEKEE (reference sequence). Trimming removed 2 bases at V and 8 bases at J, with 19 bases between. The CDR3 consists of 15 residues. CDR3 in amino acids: CASSLQTGPQGGYTF. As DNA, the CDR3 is TGTGCCAGCAGCTTACAGACAGGCCCACAAGGAGGCTACACCTTC.

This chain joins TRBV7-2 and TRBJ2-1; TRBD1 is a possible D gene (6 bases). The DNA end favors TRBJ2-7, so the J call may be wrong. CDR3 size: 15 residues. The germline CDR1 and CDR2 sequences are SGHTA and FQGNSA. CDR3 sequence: CASSPALGTNYEQYF. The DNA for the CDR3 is TGTGCCAGCAGCCCAGCCTTGGGGACAAACTACGAGCAGTACTTC.

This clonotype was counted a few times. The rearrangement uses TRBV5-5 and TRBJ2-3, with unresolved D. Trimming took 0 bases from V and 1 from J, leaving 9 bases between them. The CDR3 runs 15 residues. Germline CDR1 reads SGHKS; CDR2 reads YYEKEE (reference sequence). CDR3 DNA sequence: TGTGCCAGCAGCTTGGTCGTCCTACGCACAGATACGCAGTATTTT. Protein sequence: CASSLVVLRTDTQYF.

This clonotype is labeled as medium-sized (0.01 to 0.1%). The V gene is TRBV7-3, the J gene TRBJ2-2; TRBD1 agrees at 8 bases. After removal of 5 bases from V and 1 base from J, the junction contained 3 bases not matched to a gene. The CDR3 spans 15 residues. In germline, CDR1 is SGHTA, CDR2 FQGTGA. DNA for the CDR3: TGTGCCAGCAGCAACACAGGGGGGAACACCGGGGAGCTGTTTTTT. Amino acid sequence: CASSNTGGNTGELFF.

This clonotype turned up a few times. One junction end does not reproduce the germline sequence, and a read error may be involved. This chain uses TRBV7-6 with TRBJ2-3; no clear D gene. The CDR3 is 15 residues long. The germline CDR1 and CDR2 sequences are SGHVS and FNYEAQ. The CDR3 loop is CASSIAGSSTDTQYF. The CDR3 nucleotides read TGTGCCAGCAGCATAGCAGGTTCTAGCACAGATACGCAGTATTTT.

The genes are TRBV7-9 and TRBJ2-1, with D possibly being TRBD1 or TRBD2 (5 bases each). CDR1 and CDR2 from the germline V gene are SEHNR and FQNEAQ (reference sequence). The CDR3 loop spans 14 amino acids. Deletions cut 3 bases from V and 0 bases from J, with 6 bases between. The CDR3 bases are TGTGCCAGCAGCTTTGGGGGCTCCTACAATGAGCAGTTCTTC. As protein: CASSFGGSYNEQFF.

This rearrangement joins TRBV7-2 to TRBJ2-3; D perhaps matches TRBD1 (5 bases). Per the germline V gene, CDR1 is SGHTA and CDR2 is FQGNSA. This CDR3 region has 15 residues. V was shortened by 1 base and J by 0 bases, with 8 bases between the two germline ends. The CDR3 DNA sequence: TGTGCCAGCAGCTTAGTAAGGGGTAGCACAGATACGCAGTATTTT. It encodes CASSLVRGSTDTQYF.

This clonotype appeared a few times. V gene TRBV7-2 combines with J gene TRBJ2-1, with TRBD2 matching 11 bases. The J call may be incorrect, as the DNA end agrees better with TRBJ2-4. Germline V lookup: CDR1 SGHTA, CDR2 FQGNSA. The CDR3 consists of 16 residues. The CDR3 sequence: CASSSQLAGEGNIQYF. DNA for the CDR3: TGTGCCAGCAGCTCCCAACTAGCGGGAGAAGGTAACATTCAGTACTTC.

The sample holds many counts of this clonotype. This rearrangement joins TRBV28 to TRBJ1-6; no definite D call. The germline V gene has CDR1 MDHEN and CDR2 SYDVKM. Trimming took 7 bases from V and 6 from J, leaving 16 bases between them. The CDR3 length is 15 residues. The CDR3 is CASNRPQIGNSPLHF. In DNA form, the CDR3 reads TGTGCCAGCAACCGACCCCAAATTGGTAATTCACCCCTCCACTTT.

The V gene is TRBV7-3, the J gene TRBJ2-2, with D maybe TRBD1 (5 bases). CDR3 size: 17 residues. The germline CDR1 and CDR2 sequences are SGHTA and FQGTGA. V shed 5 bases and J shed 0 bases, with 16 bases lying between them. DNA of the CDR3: TGTGCCAGCAGCCCCCCCCAGGGCTGTGCGAACACCGGGGAGCTGTTTTTT. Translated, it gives CASSPPQGCANTGELFF.

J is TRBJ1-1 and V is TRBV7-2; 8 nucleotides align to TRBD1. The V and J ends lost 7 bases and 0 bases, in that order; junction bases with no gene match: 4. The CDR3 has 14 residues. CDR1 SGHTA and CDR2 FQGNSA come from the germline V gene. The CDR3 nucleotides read TGTGCCAGCAACTACAGGGGGGTGAACACTGAAGCTTTCTTT. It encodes CASNYRGVNTEAFF.

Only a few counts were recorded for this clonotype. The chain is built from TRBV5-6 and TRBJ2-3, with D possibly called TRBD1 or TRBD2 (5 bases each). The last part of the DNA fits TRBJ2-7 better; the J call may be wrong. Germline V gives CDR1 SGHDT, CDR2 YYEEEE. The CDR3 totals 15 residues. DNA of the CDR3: TGTGCCAGCAGCTTCCTCCGGGACCGAGGGTACGAGCAGTACTTC. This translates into CASSFLRDRGYEQYF.

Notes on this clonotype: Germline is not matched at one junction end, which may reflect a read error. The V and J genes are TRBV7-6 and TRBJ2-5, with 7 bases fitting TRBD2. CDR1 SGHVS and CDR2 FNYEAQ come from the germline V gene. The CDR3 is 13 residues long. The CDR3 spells CASSSGLVETQYF. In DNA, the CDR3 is TGTGCTAGCAGCTCCGGACTAGTAGAGACCCAGTACTTC.

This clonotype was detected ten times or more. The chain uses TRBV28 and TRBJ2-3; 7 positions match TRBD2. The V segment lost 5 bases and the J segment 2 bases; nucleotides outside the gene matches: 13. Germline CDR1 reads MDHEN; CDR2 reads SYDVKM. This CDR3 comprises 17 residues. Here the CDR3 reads CASSPGTTGGYTDTQYF. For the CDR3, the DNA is TGTGCCAGCAGTCCGGGGACTACCGGGGGATACACAGATACGCAGTATTTT.

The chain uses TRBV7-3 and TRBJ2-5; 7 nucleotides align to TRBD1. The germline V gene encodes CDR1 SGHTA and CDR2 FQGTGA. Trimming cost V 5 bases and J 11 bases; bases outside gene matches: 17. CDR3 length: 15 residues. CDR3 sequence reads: CASSKGEGAYSEQYF. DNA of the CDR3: TGTGCCAGCAGCAAGGGAGAGGGGGCCTACAGTGAGCAGTACTTC.

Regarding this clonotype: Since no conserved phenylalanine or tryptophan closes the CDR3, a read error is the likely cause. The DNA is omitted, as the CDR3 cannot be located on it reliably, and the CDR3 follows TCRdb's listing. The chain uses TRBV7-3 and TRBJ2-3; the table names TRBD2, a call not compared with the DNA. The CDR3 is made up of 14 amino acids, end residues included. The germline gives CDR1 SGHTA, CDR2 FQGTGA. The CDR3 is CASSLEGSEQFFGS.